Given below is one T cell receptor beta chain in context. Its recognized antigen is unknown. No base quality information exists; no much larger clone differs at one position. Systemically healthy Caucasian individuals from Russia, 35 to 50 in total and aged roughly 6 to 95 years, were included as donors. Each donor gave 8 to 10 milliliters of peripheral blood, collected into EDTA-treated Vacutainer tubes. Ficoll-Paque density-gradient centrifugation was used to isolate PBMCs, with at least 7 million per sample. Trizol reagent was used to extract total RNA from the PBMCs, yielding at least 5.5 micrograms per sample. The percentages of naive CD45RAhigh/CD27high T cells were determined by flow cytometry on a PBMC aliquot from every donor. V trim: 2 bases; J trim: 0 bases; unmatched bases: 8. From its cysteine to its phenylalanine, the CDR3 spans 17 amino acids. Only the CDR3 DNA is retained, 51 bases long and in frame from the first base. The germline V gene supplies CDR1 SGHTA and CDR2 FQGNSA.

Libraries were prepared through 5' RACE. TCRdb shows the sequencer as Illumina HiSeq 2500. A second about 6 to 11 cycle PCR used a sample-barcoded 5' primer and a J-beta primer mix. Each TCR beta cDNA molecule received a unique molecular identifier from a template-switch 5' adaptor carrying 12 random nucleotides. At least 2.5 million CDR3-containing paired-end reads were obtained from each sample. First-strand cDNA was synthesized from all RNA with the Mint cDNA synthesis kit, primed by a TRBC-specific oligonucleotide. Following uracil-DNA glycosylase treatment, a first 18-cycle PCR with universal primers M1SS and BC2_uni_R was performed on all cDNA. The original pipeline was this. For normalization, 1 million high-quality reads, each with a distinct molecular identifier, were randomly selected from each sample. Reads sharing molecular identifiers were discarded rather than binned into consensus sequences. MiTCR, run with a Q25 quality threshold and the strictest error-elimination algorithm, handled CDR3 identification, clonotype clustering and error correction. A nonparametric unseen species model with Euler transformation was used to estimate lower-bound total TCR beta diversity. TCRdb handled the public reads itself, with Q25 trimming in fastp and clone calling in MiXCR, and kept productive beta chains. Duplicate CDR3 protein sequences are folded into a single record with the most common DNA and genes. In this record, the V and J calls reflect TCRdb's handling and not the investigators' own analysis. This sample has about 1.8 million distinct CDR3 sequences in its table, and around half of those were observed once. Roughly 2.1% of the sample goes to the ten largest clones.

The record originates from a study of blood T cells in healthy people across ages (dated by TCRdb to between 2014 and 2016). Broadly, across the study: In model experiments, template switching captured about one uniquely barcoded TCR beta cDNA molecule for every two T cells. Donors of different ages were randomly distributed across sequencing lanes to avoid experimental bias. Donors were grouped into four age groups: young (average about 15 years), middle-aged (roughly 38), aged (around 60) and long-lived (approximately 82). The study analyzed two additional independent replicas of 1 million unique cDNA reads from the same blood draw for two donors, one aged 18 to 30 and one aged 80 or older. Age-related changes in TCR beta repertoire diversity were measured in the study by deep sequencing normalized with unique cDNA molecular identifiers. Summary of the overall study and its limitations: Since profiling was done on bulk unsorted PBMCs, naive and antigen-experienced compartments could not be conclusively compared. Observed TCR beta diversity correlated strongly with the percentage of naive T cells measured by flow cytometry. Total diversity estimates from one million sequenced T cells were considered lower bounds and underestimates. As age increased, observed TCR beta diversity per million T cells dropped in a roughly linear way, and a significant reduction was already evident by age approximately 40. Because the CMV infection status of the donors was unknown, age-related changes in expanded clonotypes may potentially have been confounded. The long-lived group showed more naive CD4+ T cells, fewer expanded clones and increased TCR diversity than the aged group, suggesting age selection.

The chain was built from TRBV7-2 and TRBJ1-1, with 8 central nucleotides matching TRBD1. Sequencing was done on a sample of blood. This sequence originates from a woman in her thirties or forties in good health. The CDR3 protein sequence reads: CASSLTRQGNVNTEAFF. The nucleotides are TGTGCCAGCAGCTTAACGCGACAGGGGAACGTGAACACTGAAGCTTTCTTT.